The entry that follows covers one T cell receptor (beta chain) sequence. It lacks a known antigen. Per-base quality was not reported, and no clone a single base away is much larger than it. TCRbeta CDR3 regions were amplified from genomic DNA by means of the immunoSEQ Assay, a bias-controlled multiplex PCR. Concerning the study's data processing: Nucleated cell counts per sample were estimated from amplification of reference gene primers within the assay. To quantify the absolute abundance of each unique TCRbeta CDR3 rearrangement, sequence reads were collapsed and filtered. For each sample, productive Simpson clonality was calculated as the square root of Simpson's diversity index over productive rearrangements. TCRdb limited this immuneACCESS table to in-frame rearrangements with V and J called. A share of clones is missing; checked studies link under half to unresolved V genes, and the rest is unexplained. Clone size and the V and J calls come from that table; the DNA yielded D and trimming. The sample table shows fewer than 500,000 clones, and roughly 90% are seen once. More than 0.85% of the sample is in the top ten clones.

A distance of 9 bases separates the germline ends of V and J, which lose 0 bases and 4 bases respectively. CDR1 and CDR2, per the germline V gene, are MNHNS and SASEGT. The CDR3 runs 14 amino acids, cysteine and phenylalanine included. The read is trimmed to its CDR3 DNA, 42 bases read in frame from base 1. The source of the sample is a study of blood T cell repertoires in COVID-19 (TCRdb year 2020). For the wider study: Samples covering the acute and convalescent phases of COVID-19 were provided by collaborators in the United States, Italy and Spain. The material from the prospective study consisted of cDNA or gDNA derived from T cells, B-cell-depleted T cells, or PBMCs. Subjects who had been exposed to COVID-19, were actively infected with it, or had recovered from it provided the deeply sampled blood TCRbeta repertoires that made up the dataset. The repertoires were released in a freely available public database intended as a resource for research on the immune response to SARS-CoV-2. Samples came from the ongoing ImmuneRACE study (first 160 participants) plus 1,254 subjects from 6 global collaborators. The sample metadata nearly always contained a de-identified subject ID, COVID-19 status, age in years and sex. Where available, HLA class I and class II types were taken from metadata supplied by the sample provider and were not determined by assay-based typing.

Participants in the prospective study were aged about 18 to 95 years, lived in some 24 United States geographic areas, and enrolled through a virtual design. To assign participants to cohorts, the prospective study relied on clinical history that participants themselves reported in a screening survey and a study questionnaire. In the prospective study, mobile phlebotomists collected whole blood, serum and a nasopharyngeal or oropharyngeal swab from each participant. Additional blood draws and questionnaires over an approximately two-month period could optionally be provided by prospective study participants. Before DNA extraction, prospective study blood samples were shipped either frozen or at room temperature. General findings and caveats noted by the study authors: Clinical and demographic metadata were provided uncurated, with the amount varying by source and participant.

The sequencing sample was made of PBMCs or T cells enriched from blood (not recorded which). This sequence originates from a woman aged 30 to 39 with acute COVID-19. The chain is made from TRBV6-1 and TRBJ1-2, with the D gene not clear enough to name. The CDR3 amino acid sequence is: CASSEAVGVYGYTF. The DNA reads TGTGCCAGCAGTGAAGCTGTAGGAGTCTATGGCTACACCTTC.